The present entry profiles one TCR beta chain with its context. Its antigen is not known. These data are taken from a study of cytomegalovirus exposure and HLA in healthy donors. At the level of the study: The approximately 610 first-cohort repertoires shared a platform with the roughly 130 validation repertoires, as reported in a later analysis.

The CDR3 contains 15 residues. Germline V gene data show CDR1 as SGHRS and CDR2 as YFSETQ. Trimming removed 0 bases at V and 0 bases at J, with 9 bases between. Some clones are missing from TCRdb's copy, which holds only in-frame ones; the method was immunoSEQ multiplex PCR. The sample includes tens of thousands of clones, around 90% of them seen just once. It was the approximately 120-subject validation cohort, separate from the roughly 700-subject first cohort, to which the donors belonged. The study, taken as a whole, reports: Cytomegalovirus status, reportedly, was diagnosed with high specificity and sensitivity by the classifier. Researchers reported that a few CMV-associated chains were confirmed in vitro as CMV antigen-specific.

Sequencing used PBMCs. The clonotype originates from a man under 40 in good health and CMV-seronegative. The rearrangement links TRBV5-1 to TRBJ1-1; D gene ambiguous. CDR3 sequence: CASSLARSMNTEAFF. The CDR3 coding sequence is TGCGCCAGCAGCTTGGCCAGATCCATGAACACTGAAGCTTTCTTT.